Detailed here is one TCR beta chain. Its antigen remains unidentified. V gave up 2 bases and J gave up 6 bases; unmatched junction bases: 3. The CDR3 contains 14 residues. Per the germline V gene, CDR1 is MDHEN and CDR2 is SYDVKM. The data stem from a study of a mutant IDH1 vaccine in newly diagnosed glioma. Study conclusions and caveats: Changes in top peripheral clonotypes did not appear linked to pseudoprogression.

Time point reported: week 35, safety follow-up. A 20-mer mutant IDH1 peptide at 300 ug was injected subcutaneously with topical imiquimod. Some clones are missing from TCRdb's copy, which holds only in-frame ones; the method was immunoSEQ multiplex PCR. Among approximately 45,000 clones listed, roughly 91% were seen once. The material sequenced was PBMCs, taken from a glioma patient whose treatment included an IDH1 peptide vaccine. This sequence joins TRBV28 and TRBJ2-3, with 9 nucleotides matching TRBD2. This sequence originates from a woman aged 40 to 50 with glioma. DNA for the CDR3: TGTGCCAGCAGTTTAAGCGGGGGGCCGGATACGCAGTATTTT. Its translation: CASSLSGGPDTQYF.